This TCR beta chain was profiled in a study of blood T cell repertoires in COVID-19 (dated by TCRdb to 2020 to 2022). Background for the entire study: Samples from collaborators originated in the United States, Italy and Spain and spanned both the acute and convalescent phases of COVID-19. The sample metadata nearly always contained a de-identified subject ID, COVID-19 status, age in years and sex. The material from the prospective study consisted of cDNA or gDNA derived from T cells, B-cell-depleted T cells, or PBMCs. Where HLA class I and class II types were available, the types were taken from metadata supplied by the sample provider, not from assay-based typing. The samples were drawn from the first 160 participants of the ongoing ImmuneRACE study and from some 1,300 subjects provided by 6 global collaborators. The dataset comprised deeply sampled blood TCRbeta repertoires from subjects exposed to, actively infected with, or recovered from COVID-19. The repertoires were made available in a free public database intended to serve as a resource for research on the immune response to SARS-CoV-2. Overall study outcomes, separate from this receptor: Clinical and demographic metadata were provided uncurated, with the amount varying by source and participant.

TCRbeta CDR3 regions were amplified from genomic DNA using the immunoSEQ Assay, a bias-controlled multiplex PCR. The original methods were these. Nucleated cell counts per sample were estimated from amplification of reference gene primers within the assay. To quantify the absolute abundance of each unique TCRbeta CDR3 rearrangement, sequence reads were collapsed and filtered. For each sample, productive Simpson clonality was calculated by taking the square root of Simpson's diversity index across productive rearrangements. TCRdb re-hosts the immuneACCESS table, in-frame sequences only. Its copies lack some clones; in the studies checked, an unresolved V gene accounts for under half of them, and the cause for the rest is not known. That table furnishes V, J and clone size, whereas the DNA furnished D and trimming. This sample is represented by around 90,000 clones; 75% to 85% of them were singletons. Around 19% of the sample goes to the ten largest clones.

Each collaborating institution followed its own protocols to collect whole blood in K2EDTA tubes. For TCRbeta analysis, collaborators shipped samples in one of three forms: frozen whole blood, isolated PBMCs, or DNA extracted from either of those sample types. For this clone: Its antigen is currently not known. The sample holds no much larger clone one base away, and base qualities are not on file.

The germline V gene supplies CDR1 KGHSH and CDR2 LQKENI. Its CDR3 holds 14 amino acids, cysteine through phenylalanine. Only the CDR3 portion is preserved as DNA: 42 bases, with reading frame beginning at the first base. Trimming takes 3 bases from V and 5 bases from J, and the germline ends sit 11 bases apart. The chain is assembled from TRBV18 and TRBJ1-5; matching of 5 bases hints at TRBD1 as the D gene. The sample consisted of peripheral blood. This receptor was taken from a human donor in a cohort sampled during active COVID-19. CDR3 protein: CASSPDRGDQPQHF. The sequenced DNA is TGTGCCAGCTCACCGGACCGGGGGGATCAGCCCCAGCATTTT.